Listed below are T cell receptor beta chains from one sample, sequenced in a study of stem cell transplantation in POMP-related autoinflammatory disease. The table came from immunoSEQ multiplex PCR; TCRdb's copy has only in-frame clones and leaves some out. The sample lists some 26,000 clones; 82% were seen once. The input for sequencing was CD4+ T cells from PBMCs, taken before stem cell transplantation. These receptors were obtained from a human donor with POMP-related autoinflammation and immune dysregulation (PRAID). The CDR3 runs from the conserved cysteine through the conserved F or W.

CASSESFTEVNTEAFF | TRBV6-1 | 16 | TRBJ1-1
CASSLAYRPRTEAFF | TRBV7-2 | 15 | TRBJ1-1
CASRKAGALYNEQFF | TRBV19 | 15 | TRBJ2-1
CASSLFFIRTNYGYTF | TRBV28 | 16 | TRBJ1-2
CASSPILPGLAGNTDTQYF | TRBV19 | 19 | TRBJ2-3
CATGSRTFSGNTIYF | TRBV6-5 | 15 | TRBJ1-3
CATSRGGRNTEAFF | TRBV15 | 14 | TRBJ1-1
CATTQYRGNQPQHF | TRBV19 | 14 | TRBJ1-5
CASSIIWTTGSGNTIYF | TRBV19 | 17 | TRBJ1-3
CASSLSRDSWELFF | TRBV5-4 | 14 | TRBJ2-2
CASSIGSAKETQYF | TRBV28 | 14 | TRBJ2-5
CAISPKEGQGNEAFF | TRBV10-3 | 15 | TRBJ1-1
CASSRDRGPGETQHF | TRBV25-1 | 15 | TRBJ2-5
CSVGGTLAKNIQYF | TRBV29-1 | 14 | TRBJ2-4
CASSSLHYEQYF | TRBV28 | 12 | TRBJ2-7